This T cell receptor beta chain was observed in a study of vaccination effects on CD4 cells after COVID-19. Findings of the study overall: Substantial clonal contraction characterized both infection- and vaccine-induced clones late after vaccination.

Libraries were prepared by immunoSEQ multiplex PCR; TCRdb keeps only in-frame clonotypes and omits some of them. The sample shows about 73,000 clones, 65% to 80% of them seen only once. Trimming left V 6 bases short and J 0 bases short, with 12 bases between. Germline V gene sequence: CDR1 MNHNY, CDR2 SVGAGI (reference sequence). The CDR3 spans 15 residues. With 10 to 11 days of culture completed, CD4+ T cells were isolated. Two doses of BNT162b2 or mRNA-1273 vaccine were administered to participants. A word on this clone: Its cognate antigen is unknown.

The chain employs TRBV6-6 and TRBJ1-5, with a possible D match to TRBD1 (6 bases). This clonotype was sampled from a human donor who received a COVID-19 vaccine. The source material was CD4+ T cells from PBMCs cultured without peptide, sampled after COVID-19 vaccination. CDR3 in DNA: TGTGCCAGCAGCGGTCAGGGGAATAGCAATCAGCCCCAGCATTTT. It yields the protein CASSGQGNSNQPQHF.